A selection of T cell receptor beta chains follows, all from one sample in a study of identical twins. From the 5' RACE reads, TCRdb called clonotypes with MiXCR, one entry per CDR3 protein. This table holds some 240,000 distinct CDR3 sequences, about 10% found once. Specimen: memory T cells sorted from blood. These receptors were obtained from a man between 50 and 59 years old in good health. Both conserved end residues are part of each CDR3. D genes are given only for firm matches. Only part of the rows carry a size: once, few, many, or a class if the clone is expanded.

j_gene: TRBJ2-2; d_gene: .; abundance: many; v_gene: TRBV24-1; CDR3aa: CATSAWETGELFF; CDR3nt: TGTGCCACCAGTGCCTGGGAAACCGGGGAGCTGTTTTTT
j_gene: TRBJ2-5; d_gene: TRBD1; abundance: .; v_gene: TRBV4-1; CDR3aa: CASSQDRTGGRETQYF; CDR3nt: TGCGCCAGCAGCCAAGATCGGACAGGGGGTAGGGAGACCCAGTACTTC
j_gene: TRBJ2-2; d_gene: .; abundance: .; v_gene: TRBV29-1; CDR3aa: CSVRGRSTGELFF; CDR3nt: TGCAGCGTTAGGGGGAGGTCGACCGGGGAGCTGTTTTTT
j_gene: TRBJ2-1; d_gene: TRBD2; abundance: many; v_gene: TRBV13; CDR3aa: CASSLGAGGTYNEQFF; CDR3nt: TGTGCCAGCAGCTTGGGCGCCGGGGGGACCTACAATGAGCAGTTCTTC
j_gene: TRBJ1-4; d_gene: .; abundance: few; v_gene: TRBV7-9; CDR3aa: CASSLSGRGHEKLFF; CDR3nt: TGTGCCAGCAGCCTATCGGGAAGGGGTCATGAAAAACTGTTTTTT
j_gene: TRBJ1-3; d_gene: .; abundance: .; v_gene: TRBV6-1; CDR3aa: CASTVQGGSGNTIYF; CDR3nt: TGTGCCAGCACCGTACAGGGTGGCTCTGGAAACACCATATATTTT
j_gene: TRBJ1-6; d_gene: .; abundance: .; v_gene: TRBV3-1; CDR3aa: CASSQGRDKNSPLHF; CDR3nt: TGTGCCAGCAGCCAGGGCCGGGACAAGAATTCACCCCTCCACTTT
j_gene: TRBJ1-4; d_gene: TRBD1; abundance: .; v_gene: TRBV4-2; CDR3aa: CASSQVTGEEKLFF; CDR3nt: TGTGCCAGCAGCCAAGTAACAGGGGAGGAAAAACTGTTTTTT
j_gene: TRBJ2-5; d_gene: .; abundance: many; v_gene: TRBV20-1; CDR3aa: CSATVVGGRETQYF; CDR3nt: TGCAGTGCTACCGTCGTGGGGGGTCGGGAGACCCAGTACTTC
j_gene: TRBJ2-7; d_gene: TRBD1; abundance: many; v_gene: TRBV5-6; CDR3aa: CASSWGPGTGYYEQYF; CDR3nt: TGTGCCAGCAGCTGGGGCCCCGGGACAGGGTACTACGAGCAGTACTTC
j_gene: TRBJ2-6; d_gene: .; abundance: .; v_gene: TRBV3-1; CDR3aa: CASSPAGSGANVLTF; CDR3nt: TGTGCCAGCAGCCCGGCCGGCTCTGGGGCCAACGTCCTGACTTTC
j_gene: TRBJ2-7; d_gene: .; abundance: .; v_gene: TRBV7-2; CDR3aa: CASSPRGGLYEQYF; CDR3nt: TGTGCCAGCAGCCCCCGCGGCGGCCTCTACGAGCAGTACTTC
j_gene: TRBJ2-1; d_gene: .; abundance: many; v_gene: TRBV12-3/TRBV12-4; CDR3aa: CASSFGDYNEQFF; CDR3nt: TGTGCCAGCAGTTTCGGGGACTACAATGAGCAGTTCTTC
j_gene: TRBJ1-5; d_gene: .; abundance: .; v_gene: TRBV20-1; CDR3aa: CSAQAHSNQPQHF; CDR3nt: TGCAGCGCACAGGCCCATAGCAATCAGCCCCAGCATTTT
j_gene: TRBJ2-7; d_gene: .; abundance: .; v_gene: TRBV7-2; CDR3aa: CASSLEVYVEQYF; CDR3nt: TGTGCCAGCAGCCTCGAAGTTTATGTTGAGCAGTACTTC
j_gene: TRBJ2-1; d_gene: .; abundance: few; v_gene: TRBV7-6; CDR3aa: CASSLEVLSSYNEQFF; CDR3nt: TGTGCCAGCAGCTTAGAAGTATTGAGCTCCTACAATGAGCAGTTCTTC
j_gene: TRBJ1-4; d_gene: .; abundance: few; v_gene: TRBV20-1; CDR3aa: CSANRVGDEKLFF; CDR3nt: TGCAGTGCGAACAGGGTGGGAGATGAAAAACTGTTTTTT
j_gene: TRBJ2-1; d_gene: TRBD2; abundance: .; v_gene: TRBV15; CDR3aa: CATSIAGSGGYNEQFF; CDR3nt: TGTGCCACCAGCATAGCGGGTAGCGGGGGATACAATGAGCAGTTCTTC
j_gene: TRBJ2-1; d_gene: TRBD2; abundance: many; v_gene: TRBV3-1; CDR3aa: CASSLGVSGGEQFF; CDR3nt: TGTGCCAGCAGCCTCGGGGTTAGCGGGGGCGAGCAGTTCTTC
j_gene: TRBJ1-5; d_gene: .; abundance: .; v_gene: TRBV10-3; CDR3aa: CAISDNRGAGQPQHF; CDR3nt: TGTGCCATCAGTGACAATAGGGGGGCAGGACAGCCCCAGCATTTT
j_gene: TRBJ1-2; d_gene: TRBD1; abundance: many; v_gene: TRBV27; CDR3aa: CASSRDRGLNYGYTF; CDR3nt: TGTGCCAGCAGCAGAGACAGGGGGCTAAACTATGGCTACACCTTC
j_gene: TRBJ1-5; d_gene: .; abundance: many; v_gene: TRBV7-2; CDR3aa: CASSPKVNQPQHF; CDR3nt: TGTGCCAGCAGCCCCAAGGTGAATCAGCCCCAGCATTTT
j_gene: TRBJ2-2; d_gene: .; abundance: few; v_gene: TRBV11-2; CDR3aa: CASSFLSIGGFPGELFF; CDR3nt: TGTGCCAGCAGCTTTCTCTCTATTGGGGGGTTCCCCGGGGAGCTGTTTTTT
j_gene: TRBJ2-1; d_gene: TRBD2; abundance: many; v_gene: TRBV3-1; CDR3aa: CASSNSGRYNEQFF; CDR3nt: TGTGCCAGCAGCAATAGCGGGAGGTACAATGAGCAGTTCTTC
j_gene: TRBJ2-3; d_gene: TRBD2; abundance: many; v_gene: TRBV7-9; CDR3aa: CASSSRGGADTQYF; CDR3nt: TGTGCCAGCAGCTCCCGGGGGGGAGCAGATACGCAGTATTTT
j_gene: TRBJ2-2; d_gene: .; abundance: many; v_gene: TRBV11-2; CDR3aa: CASSLTQNTGELFF; CDR3nt: TGTGCCAGCAGCTTAACACAAAACACCGGGGAGCTGTTTTTT
j_gene: TRBJ2-2; d_gene: TRBD2; abundance: .; v_gene: TRBV7-2; CDR3aa: CASTRLASGGELFF; CDR3nt: TGTGCCAGCACCCGACTAGCTTCCGGCGGGGAGCTGTTTTTT
j_gene: TRBJ2-2; d_gene: TRBD2; abundance: many; v_gene: TRBV20-1; CDR3aa: CSARDLLAGGYTGELFF; CDR3nt: TGCAGTGCTAGAGACCTCTTGGCGGGAGGTTACACCGGGGAGCTGTTTTTT
j_gene: TRBJ2-2; d_gene: .; abundance: few; v_gene: TRBV20-1; CDR3aa: CSASGTFTGELFF; CDR3nt: TGCAGTGCTAGCGGGACTTTCACCGGGGAGCTGTTTTTT
j_gene: TRBJ2-7; d_gene: .; abundance: many; v_gene: TRBV6-1; CDR3aa: CASSEGGGGAHEQYF; CDR3nt: TGTGCCAGCAGTGAAGGCGGTGGAGGGGCCCACGAGCAGTACTTC
j_gene: TRBJ2-1; d_gene: .; abundance: .; v_gene: TRBV9; CDR3aa: CASSVATYNEQFF; CDR3nt: TGTGCCAGCAGCGTAGCCACCTACAATGAGCAGTTCTTC
j_gene: TRBJ2-1; d_gene: TRBD2; abundance: .; v_gene: TRBV20-1; CDR3aa: CSARESGGPRNNEQFF; CDR3nt: TGCAGTGCTAGAGAGTCGGGAGGGCCGCGGAACAATGAGCAGTTCTTC
j_gene: TRBJ2-3; d_gene: .; abundance: few; v_gene: TRBV27; CDR3aa: CASSGYSKGTQYF; CDR3nt: TGTGCCAGCAGTGGCTATAGCAAGGGGACGCAGTATTTT
j_gene: TRBJ2-1; d_gene: .; abundance: .; v_gene: TRBV27; CDR3aa: CASADTDRRAGEQFF; CDR3nt: TGTGCCAGCGCCGATACCGATAGGAGGGCCGGTGAGCAGTTCTTC
j_gene: TRBJ2-2; d_gene: TRBD1; abundance: medium-sized; v_gene: TRBV2; CDR3aa: CASYLRGQSPTNTGELFF; CDR3nt: TGTGCCAGCTACCTGAGGGGACAGTCCCCTACGAACACCGGGGAGCTGTTTTTT
j_gene: TRBJ1-2; d_gene: .; abundance: many; v_gene: TRBV10-1; CDR3aa: CASREVGGYTF; CDR3nt: TGCGCCAGCCGCGAGGTGGGTGGCTACACCTTC
j_gene: TRBJ2-3; d_gene: TRBD1; abundance: few; v_gene: TRBV6-2/TRBV6-3; CDR3aa: CASSYSPGTEYTDTQYF; CDR3nt: TGTGCCAGCAGTTACTCGCCTGGGACAGAATACACAGATACGCAGTATTTT
j_gene: TRBJ2-2; d_gene: .; abundance: many; v_gene: TRBV7-2; CDR3aa: CASSLVTYTGELFF; CDR3nt: TGTGCCAGCAGCTTAGTCACCTACACCGGGGAGCTGTTTTTT
j_gene: TRBJ2-7; d_gene: TRBD1; abundance: .; v_gene: TRBV29-1; CDR3aa: CSVGQGVSYEQYF; CDR3nt: TGCAGCGTTGGACAGGGTGTTTCCTACGAGCAGTACTTC
j_gene: TRBJ2-1; d_gene: TRBD2; abundance: few; v_gene: TRBV20-1; CDR3aa: CSARVQGLAGENNEQFF; CDR3nt: TGCAGTGCTAGAGTTCAGGGACTAGCGGGGGAAAACAATGAGCAGTTCTTC
j_gene: TRBJ1-1; d_gene: .; abundance: .; v_gene: TRBV20-1; CDR3aa: CSARDLGGVNTEAFF; CDR3nt: TGCAGTGCTAGAGATCTCGGGGGGGTGAACACTGAAGCTTTCTTT
j_gene: TRBJ1-1; d_gene: .; abundance: few; v_gene: TRBV5-5; CDR3aa: CASSSGQLILNTEAFF; CDR3nt: TGTGCCAGCAGCTCAGGACAATTAATCCTTAACACTGAAGCTTTCTTT
j_gene: TRBJ2-7; d_gene: .; abundance: .; v_gene: TRBV5-6; CDR3aa: CASMQGPGGEQYF; CDR3nt: TGTGCCAGCATGCAGGGGCCCGGGGGTGAGCAGTACTTC
j_gene: TRBJ2-4; d_gene: TRBD1; abundance: many; v_gene: TRBV28; CDR3aa: CASSLWIVGTEGNIQYF; CDR3nt: TGTGCCAGCAGTTTATGGATTGTGGGGACAGAGGGAAACATTCAGTACTTC
j_gene: TRBJ2-7; d_gene: .; abundance: many; v_gene: TRBV28; CDR3aa: CASSSRLGGQFYEQYF; CDR3nt: TGTGCCAGCAGTTCACGTCTGGGCGGACAGTTCTACGAGCAGTACTTC
j_gene: TRBJ1-5; d_gene: .; abundance: few; v_gene: TRBV15; CDR3aa: CATSGTGQPRPQHF; CDR3nt: TGTGCCACCAGTGGAACAGGCCAGCCAAGACCCCAGCATTTT
j_gene: TRBJ2-1; d_gene: TRBD1; abundance: many; v_gene: TRBV12-3/TRBV12-4; CDR3aa: CASRPRDRGHEQFF; CDR3nt: TGTGCCAGCAGACCGCGGGACAGGGGACATGAGCAGTTCTTC
j_gene: TRBJ1-1; d_gene: .; abundance: few; v_gene: TRBV20-1; CDR3aa: CSATRGADTEAFF; CDR3nt: TGCAGTGCAACCAGGGGCGCGGACACTGAAGCTTTCTTT
j_gene: TRBJ1-1; d_gene: TRBD1; abundance: few; v_gene: TRBV27; CDR3aa: CASSLRTGLINTEAFF; CDR3nt: TGTGCCAGCAGTCTTCGGACAGGACTTATAAACACTGAAGCTTTCTTT
j_gene: TRBJ2-1; d_gene: TRBD2; abundance: many; v_gene: TRBV12-3/TRBV12-4; CDR3aa: CASSFSGGSRNEQFF; CDR3nt: TGTGCCAGCAGTTTCTCTGGCGGGAGTCGTAATGAGCAGTTCTTC
j_gene: TRBJ2-4; d_gene: .; abundance: many; v_gene: TRBV7-2; CDR3aa: CASSLGTLSWAKNIQYF; CDR3nt: TGTGCCAGCAGCTTAGGGACTCTCTCTTGGGCCAAAAACATTCAGTACTTC
j_gene: TRBJ2-6; d_gene: .; abundance: few; v_gene: TRBV6-2/TRBV6-3; CDR3aa: CASSYVASQTLSGANVLTF; CDR3nt: TGTGCCAGCAGTTACGTGGCATCGCAGACCCTCTCTGGGGCCAACGTCCTGACTTTC
j_gene: TRBJ2-5; d_gene: TRBD2; abundance: few; v_gene: TRBV6-2/TRBV6-3; CDR3aa: CASRSGLAGRQETQYF; CDR3nt: TGTGCCAGCCGCTCGGGACTAGCGGGGCGACAAGAGACCCAGTACTTC
j_gene: TRBJ2-7; d_gene: .; abundance: .; v_gene: TRBV7-9; CDR3aa: CASSPPAADGYEQYF; CDR3nt: TGTGCCAGCAGCCCACCGGCTGCGGACGGCTACGAGCAGTACTTC
j_gene: TRBJ1-4; d_gene: TRBD1; abundance: many; v_gene: TRBV29-1; CDR3aa: CSGGGGPGQGNEKLFF; CDR3nt: TGCAGCGGCGGCGGGGGTCCGGGACAGGGTAATGAAAAACTGTTTTTT
j_gene: TRBJ1-6; d_gene: .; abundance: many; v_gene: TRBV28; CDR3aa: CASGVGNSPLHF; CDR3nt: TGTGCCAGTGGGGTGGGGAATTCACCCCTCCACTTT
j_gene: TRBJ2-3; d_gene: TRBD2; abundance: .; v_gene: TRBV20-1; CDR3aa: CSASGGGLDTQYF; CDR3nt: TGCAGTGCTAGCGGGGGGGGCCTGGATACGCAGTATTTT
j_gene: TRBJ2-5; d_gene: TRBD1; abundance: few; v_gene: TRBV5-6; CDR3aa: CASSSPGGIGETQYF; CDR3nt: TGTGCCAGCAGCTCTCCAGGGGGCATAGGGGAGACCCAGTACTTC